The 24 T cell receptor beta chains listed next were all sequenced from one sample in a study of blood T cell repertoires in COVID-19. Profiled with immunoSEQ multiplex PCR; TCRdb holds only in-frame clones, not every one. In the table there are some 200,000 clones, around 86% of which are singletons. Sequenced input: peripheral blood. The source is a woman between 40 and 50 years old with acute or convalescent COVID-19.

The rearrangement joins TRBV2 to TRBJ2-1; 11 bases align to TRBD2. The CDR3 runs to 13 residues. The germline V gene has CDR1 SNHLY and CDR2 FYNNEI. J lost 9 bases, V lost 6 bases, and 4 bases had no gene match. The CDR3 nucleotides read TGTGCCAGCAGCCAGACTAGCGGGGCTGAGCAGTTCTTC. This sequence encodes CASSQTSGAEQFF.

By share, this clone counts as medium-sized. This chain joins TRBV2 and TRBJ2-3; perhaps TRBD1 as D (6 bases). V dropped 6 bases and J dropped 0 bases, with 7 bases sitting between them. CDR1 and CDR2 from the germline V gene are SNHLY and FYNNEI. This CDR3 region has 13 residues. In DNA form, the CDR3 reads TGTGCCAGCAGGGGGGCTAGCACAGATACGCAGTATTTT. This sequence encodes CASRGASTDTQYF.

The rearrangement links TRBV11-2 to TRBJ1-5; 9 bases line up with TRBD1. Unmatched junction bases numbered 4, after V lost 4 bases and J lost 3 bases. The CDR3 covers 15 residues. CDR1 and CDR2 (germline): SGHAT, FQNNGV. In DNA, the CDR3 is TGTGCCAGCAGCTCCGGGACAGGGAACAATCAGCCCCAGCATTTT. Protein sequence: CASSSGTGNNQPQHF.

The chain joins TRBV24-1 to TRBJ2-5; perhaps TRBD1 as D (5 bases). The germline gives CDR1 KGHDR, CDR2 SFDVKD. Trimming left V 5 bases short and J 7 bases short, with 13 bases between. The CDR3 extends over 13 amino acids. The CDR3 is CATSAQDLGTQYF. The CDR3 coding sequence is TGTGCCACCAGTGCACAGGATTTAGGGACCCAGTACTTC.

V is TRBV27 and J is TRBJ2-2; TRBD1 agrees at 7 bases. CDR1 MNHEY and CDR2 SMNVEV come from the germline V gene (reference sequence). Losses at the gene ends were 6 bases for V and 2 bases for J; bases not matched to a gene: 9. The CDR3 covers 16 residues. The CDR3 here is CASRTFRQGNTGELFF. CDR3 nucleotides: TGTGCCAGCAGGACATTTCGACAGGGAAACACCGGGGAGCTGTTTTTT.

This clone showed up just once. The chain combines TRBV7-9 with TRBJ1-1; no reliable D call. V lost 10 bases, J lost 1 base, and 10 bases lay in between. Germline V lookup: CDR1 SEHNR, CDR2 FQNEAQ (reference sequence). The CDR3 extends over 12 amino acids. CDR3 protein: CATAEGNTEAFF. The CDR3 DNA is TGTGCCACCGCCGAGGGGAACACTGAAGCTTTCTTT.

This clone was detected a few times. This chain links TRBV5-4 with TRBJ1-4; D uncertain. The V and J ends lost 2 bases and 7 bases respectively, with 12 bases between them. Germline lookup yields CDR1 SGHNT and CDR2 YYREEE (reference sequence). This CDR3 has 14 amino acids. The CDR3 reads CASSFSDSSEKLFF. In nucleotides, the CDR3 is TGTGCCAGCAGCTTTTCGGATTCTAGTGAAAAACTGTTTTTT.

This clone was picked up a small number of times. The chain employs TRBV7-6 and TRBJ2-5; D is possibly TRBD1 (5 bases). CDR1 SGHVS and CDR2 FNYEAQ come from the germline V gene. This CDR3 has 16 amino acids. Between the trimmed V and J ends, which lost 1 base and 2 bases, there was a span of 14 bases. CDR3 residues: CASSLGWQGLQETQYF. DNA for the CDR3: TGTGCCAGCAGCTTAGGATGGCAGGGCCTTCAAGAGACCCAGTACTTC. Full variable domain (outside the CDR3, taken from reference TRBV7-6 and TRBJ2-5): GAGVSQSPRYKVTKRGQDVALRCDPISGHVSLYWYRQALGQGPEFLTYFNYEAQQDKSGLPNDRFSAERPEGSISTLTIQRTEQRDSAMYRCASSLGWQGLQETQYFGPGTRLLVL.

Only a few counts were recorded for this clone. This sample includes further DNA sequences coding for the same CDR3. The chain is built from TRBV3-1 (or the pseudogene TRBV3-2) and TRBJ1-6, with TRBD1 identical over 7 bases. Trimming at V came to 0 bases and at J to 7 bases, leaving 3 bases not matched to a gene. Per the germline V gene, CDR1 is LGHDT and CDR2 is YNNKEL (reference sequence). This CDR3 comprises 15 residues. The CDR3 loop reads CASSQEWTGNSPLHF. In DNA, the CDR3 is TGTGCCAGCAGCCAAGAATGGACAGGCAATTCACCCCTCCACTTT.

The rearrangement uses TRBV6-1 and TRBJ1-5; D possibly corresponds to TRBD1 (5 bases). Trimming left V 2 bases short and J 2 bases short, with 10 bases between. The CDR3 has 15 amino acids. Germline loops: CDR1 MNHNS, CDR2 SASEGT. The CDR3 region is CASSELGTGNQPQHF. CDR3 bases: TGTGCCAGCAGTGAACTGGGGACTGGCAATCAGCCCCAGCATTTT.

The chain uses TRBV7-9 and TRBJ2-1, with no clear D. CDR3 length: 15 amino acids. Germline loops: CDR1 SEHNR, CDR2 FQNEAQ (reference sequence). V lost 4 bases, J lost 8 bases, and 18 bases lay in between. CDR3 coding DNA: TGTGCCAGCAGCTCTCGCAGGTGGCAGGCTGATGAGCAGTTCTTC. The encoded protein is CASSSRRWQADEQFF.

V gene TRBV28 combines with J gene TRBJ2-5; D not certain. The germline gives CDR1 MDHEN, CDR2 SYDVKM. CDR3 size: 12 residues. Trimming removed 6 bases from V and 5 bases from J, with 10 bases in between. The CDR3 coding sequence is TGTGCCAGCAGCCTTCGGTGGGAGACCCAGTACTTC. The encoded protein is CASSLRWETQYF.

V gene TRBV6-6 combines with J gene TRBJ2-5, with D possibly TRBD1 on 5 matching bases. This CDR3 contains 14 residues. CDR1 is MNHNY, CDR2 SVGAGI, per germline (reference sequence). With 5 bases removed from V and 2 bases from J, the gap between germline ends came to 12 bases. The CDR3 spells CASSRRVGQETQYF. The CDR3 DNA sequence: TGTGCCAGCAGTCGCAGGGTCGGGCAAGAGACCCAGTACTTC.

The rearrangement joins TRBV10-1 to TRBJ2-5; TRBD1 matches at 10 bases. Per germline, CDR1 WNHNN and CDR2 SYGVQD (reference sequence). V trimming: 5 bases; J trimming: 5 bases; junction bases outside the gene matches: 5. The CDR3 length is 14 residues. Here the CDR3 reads CASSSGTGAETQYF. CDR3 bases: TGCGCCAGCAGTAGTGGGACAGGGGCTGAGACCCAGTACTTC.

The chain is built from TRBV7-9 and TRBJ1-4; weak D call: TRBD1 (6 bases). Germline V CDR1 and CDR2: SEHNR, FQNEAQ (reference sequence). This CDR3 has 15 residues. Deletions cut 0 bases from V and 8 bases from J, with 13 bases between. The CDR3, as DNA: TGTGCCAGCAGCTTAGCGGGGGGGCTTGACGAAAAACTGTTTTTT. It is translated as CASSLAGGLDEKLFF.

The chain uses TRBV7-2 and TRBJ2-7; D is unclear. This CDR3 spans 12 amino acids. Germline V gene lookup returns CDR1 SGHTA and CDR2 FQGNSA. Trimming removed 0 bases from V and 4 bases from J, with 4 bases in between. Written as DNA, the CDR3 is TGTGCCAGCAGCTTAGCGCGGTACGAGCAGTACTTC. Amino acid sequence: CASSLARYEQYF.

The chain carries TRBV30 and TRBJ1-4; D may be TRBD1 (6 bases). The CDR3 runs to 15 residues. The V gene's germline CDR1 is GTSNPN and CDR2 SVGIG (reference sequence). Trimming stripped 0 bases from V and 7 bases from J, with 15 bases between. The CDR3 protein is CAWSVGASWGEKLFF. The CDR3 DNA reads TGTGCCTGGAGTGTGGGGGCTTCATGGGGTGAAAAACTGTTTTTT.

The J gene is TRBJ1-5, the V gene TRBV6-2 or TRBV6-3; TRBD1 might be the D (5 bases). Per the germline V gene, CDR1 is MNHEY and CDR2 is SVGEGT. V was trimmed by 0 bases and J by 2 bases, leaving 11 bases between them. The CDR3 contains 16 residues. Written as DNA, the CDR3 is TGTGCCAGCAGTTACTCGGGCAGGGTCGGCAATCAGCCCCAGCATTTT. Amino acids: CASSYSGRVGNQPQHF.

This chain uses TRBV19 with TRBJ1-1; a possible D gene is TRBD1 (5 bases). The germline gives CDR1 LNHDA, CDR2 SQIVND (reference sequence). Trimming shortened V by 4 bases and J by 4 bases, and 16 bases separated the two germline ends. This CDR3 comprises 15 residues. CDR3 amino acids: CASSTSGRLGTEAFF. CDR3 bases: TGTGCCAGTAGTACATCAGGGCGGTTGGGCACTGAAGCTTTCTTT. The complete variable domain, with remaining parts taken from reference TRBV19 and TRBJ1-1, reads DGGITQSPKYLFRKEGQNVTLSCEQNLNHDAMYWYRQDPGQGLRLIYYSQIVNDFQKGDIAEGYSVSREKKESFPLTVTSAQKNPTAFYLCASSTSGRLGTEAFFGQGTRLTVV.

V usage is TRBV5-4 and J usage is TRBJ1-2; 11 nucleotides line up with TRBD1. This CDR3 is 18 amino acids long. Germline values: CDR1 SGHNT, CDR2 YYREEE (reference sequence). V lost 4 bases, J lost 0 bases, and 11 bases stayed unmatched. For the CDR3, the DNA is TGTGCCAGCAGCGGGGGAGGACAGGGGGCCAGGGCTAACTATGGCTACACCTTC. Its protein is CASSGGGQGARANYGYTF.

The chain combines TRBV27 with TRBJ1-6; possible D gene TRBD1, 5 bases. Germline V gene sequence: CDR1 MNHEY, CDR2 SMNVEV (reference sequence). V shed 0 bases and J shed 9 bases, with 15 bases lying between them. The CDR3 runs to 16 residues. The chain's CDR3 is CASSLSGGNIFSPLHF. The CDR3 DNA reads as TGTGCCAGCAGTTTATCGGGGGGGAACATTTTTTCACCCCTCCACTTT.

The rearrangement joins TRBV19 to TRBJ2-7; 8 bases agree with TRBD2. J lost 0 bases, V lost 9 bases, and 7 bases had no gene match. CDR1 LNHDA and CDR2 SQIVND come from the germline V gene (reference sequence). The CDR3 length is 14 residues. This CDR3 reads CASSIAGSSYEQYF. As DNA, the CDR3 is TGTGCCAGCTCAATAGCGGGAAGCTCCTACGAGCAGTACTTC.

DNA for the CDR3: TGTGCCAGCAGTCCTACAGGGCTTCTCAACTACGAGCAGTACTTC. It yields the protein CASSPTGLLNYEQYF. V usage is TRBV28 and J usage is TRBJ2-7; a weak D match, TRBD1 (6 bases). This CDR3 region has 15 residues. Trimming removed 5 bases at V and 3 bases at J, with 17 bases between. Germline V CDR1 and CDR2: MDHEN, SYDVKM. Based on the CDR3 plus reference TRBV28 and TRBJ2-7, the full variable domain is DVKVTQSSRYLVKRTGEKVFLECVQDMDHENMFWYRQDPGLGLRLIYFSYDVKMKEKGDIPEGYSVSREKKERFSLILESASTNQTSMYLCASSPTGLLNYEQYFGPGTRLTVT.

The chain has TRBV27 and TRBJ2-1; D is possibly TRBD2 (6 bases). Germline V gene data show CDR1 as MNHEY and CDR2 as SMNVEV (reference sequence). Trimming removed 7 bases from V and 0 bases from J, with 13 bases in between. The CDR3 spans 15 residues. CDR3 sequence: CASKYDGSSYNEQFF. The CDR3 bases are TGTGCCAGCAAGTACGACGGGAGCTCCTACAATGAGCAGTTCTTC.